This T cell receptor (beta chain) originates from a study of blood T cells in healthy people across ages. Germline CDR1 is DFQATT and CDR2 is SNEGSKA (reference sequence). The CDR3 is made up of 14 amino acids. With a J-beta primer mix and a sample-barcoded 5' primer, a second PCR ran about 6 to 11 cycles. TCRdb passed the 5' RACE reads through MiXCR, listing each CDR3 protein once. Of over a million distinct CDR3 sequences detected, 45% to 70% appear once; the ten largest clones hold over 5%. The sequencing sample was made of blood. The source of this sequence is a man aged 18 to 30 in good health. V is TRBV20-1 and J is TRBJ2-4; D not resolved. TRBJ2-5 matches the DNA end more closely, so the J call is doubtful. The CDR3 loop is CSARSRYDEETQYF. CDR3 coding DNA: TGCAGTGCTAGAAGCAGGTACGATGAAGAGACCCAGTACTTC.